The 19 T cell receptor beta chains given below trace back to one sample, sequenced in a study of blood T cell repertoires in COVID-19. The table came from immunoSEQ multiplex PCR; TCRdb's copy has only in-frame clones and leaves some out. The table has 200,000 to 250,000 clones, approximately 84% seen once. The source material was peripheral blood. The origin of the receptors is a woman aged 45-60 years with active or convalescent COVID-19.

This rearrangement joins TRBV28 to TRBJ1-2; D call uncertain. Trimming took 7 bases from V and 2 from J, leaving 11 bases between them. The CDR3 loop spans 13 amino acids. Germline V lookup: CDR1 MDHEN, CDR2 SYDVKM. The CDR3 nucleotides read TGTGCCAGCACCCCACGTAGAAACTATGGCTACACCTTC. Translating gives CASTPRRNYGYTF.

The DNA for the CDR3 is TGTGCCAGCCGCAGTTGGGGGGGTCTCTACAATGAGCAGTTCTTC. Translation: CASRSWGGLYNEQFF. J is TRBJ2-1 and V is TRBV11-2; TRBD2 aligns across 7 bases. This CDR3 spans 15 amino acids. Germline V CDR1 and CDR2: SGHAT, FQNNGV. V was clipped by 8 bases and J by 3 bases; unmatched bases: 10.

This sequence joins TRBV7-9 and TRBJ2-1; maybe TRBD2 (6 bases). Germline CDR1 and CDR2: SEHNR and FQNEAQ (reference sequence). Trimming took 5 bases from V and 2 from J, leaving 10 bases between them. CDR3 length: 14 residues. CDR3 coding DNA: TGTGCCAGCAGCACGGAGGGCACCTACAATGAGCAGTTCTTC. Translated: CASSTEGTYNEQFF.

This clone was observed once. This chain joins TRBV6-6 and TRBJ1-2; D may be TRBD1 (6 bases). The CDR3 extends over 13 amino acids. Deletions cut 0 bases from V and 8 bases from J, with 10 bases between. Germline CDR1 is MNHNY and CDR2 is SVGAGI (reference sequence). The CDR3, as DNA: TGTGCCAGCAGTTACTCGAGGGGGAACGGCTACACCTTC. It codes for CASSYSRGNGYTF.

This clone was counted only a few times. The gene calls are TRBV14 and TRBJ1-2; no clear D. Trimming left V 1 base short and J 4 bases short, with 7 bases between. CDR3 length equals 13 residues. Germline-derived CDR1 and CDR2 are SGHDN and FVKESK. The CDR3 DNA reads as TGTGCCAGCAGCCAAGGGGCTTTCTATGGCTACACCTTC. As protein: CASSQGAFYGYTF.

The J gene is TRBJ2-3, the V gene TRBV6-5; 7 bases are a match to TRBD1. The length of the CDR3 is 15 residues. The junction had 7 bases not matched to a gene; V was cut back by 5 bases and J by 2 bases. From germline, CDR1 is MNHEY and CDR2 SVGAGI. The CDR3 spells CASSRQGSLTDTQYF. CDR3 nucleotides: TGTGCCAGCAGTCGACAGGGTTCCCTCACAGATACGCAGTATTTT.

The chain recombines TRBV5-6 with TRBJ2-7, with 7 bases lining up with TRBD1. V lost 1 base to trimming and J lost 7 bases; unmatched junction nucleotides: 2. Germline CDR1 is SGHDT and CDR2 is YYEEEE. The CDR3 contains 12 residues. The CDR3 reads CASSLKTGEQYV. The CDR3 nucleotides read TGTGCCAGCAGCTTGAAGACAGGGGAGCAGTACGTC.

CDR3 nucleotide sequence: TGTGCCAGCACCCCCACCGGGACAGGGTTTCCTGAAGCTTTCTTT. Residues: CASTPTGTGFPEAFF. The chain combines TRBV28 with TRBJ1-1; 9 bases agree with TRBD1. V was clipped by 7 bases and J by 6 bases; unmatched bases: 12. The germline gives CDR1 MDHEN, CDR2 SYDVKM. This CDR3 is built from 15 residues.

This clone was recorded only once. This sequence joins TRBV6-5 and TRBJ1-6; 9 nucleotides line up with TRBD1. Germline V gene sequence: CDR1 MNHEY, CDR2 SVGAGI. Losses at the gene ends were 5 bases for V and 10 bases for J; bases not matched to a gene: 6. CDR3 size: 14 residues. CDR3 in amino acids: CASSRTGAISPLHF. CDR3 DNA sequence: TGTGCCAGCAGTCGGACAGGGGCGATATCACCCCTCCACTTT.

The chain uses TRBV5-1 and TRBJ1-1; tentatively, D is TRBD1 (6 bases). CDR3 length equals 15 residues. Trimming stripped 4 bases from V and 2 bases from J, with 15 bases between. Per germline, CDR1 SGHRS and CDR2 YFSETQ. Here the CDR3 DNA reads TGCGCCAGCAGCCTCGCGACAGGAGATAACACTGAAGCTTTCTTT. Translating gives CASSLATGDNTEAFF. Based on the CDR3 plus reference TRBV5-1 and TRBJ1-1, the full variable domain is KAGVTQTPRYLIKTRGQQVTLSCSPISGHRSVSWYQQTPGQGLQFLFEYFSETQRNKGNFPGRFSGRQFSNSRSEMNVSTLELGDSALYLCASSLATGDNTEAFFGQGTRLTVV.

Only a few counts were recorded for this clone. The chain has TRBV11-2 and TRBJ1-6; D unclear. Trimming stripped 3 bases from V and 6 bases from J, with 9 bases between. Germline CDR1 is SGHAT and CDR2 is FQNNGV. The CDR3 is 14 residues long. The DNA for the CDR3 is TGTGCCAGCAGCTTGGCAGGAGGTAATTCACCCCTCCACTTT. This codes for CASSLAGGNSPLHF.

The chain has TRBV10-2 and TRBJ1-1; 7 nucleotides agree with TRBD1. Germline V gene sequence: CDR1 WSHSY, CDR2 SAAADI. The CDR3 covers 16 residues. V was pared by 5 bases and J by 1 base, with 10 bases of the junction left unmatched. CDR3 amino acids: CASSLQGRLGNTEAFF. CDR3 sequence (DNA): TGCGCCAGCAGTTTACAGGGGAGACTTGGGAACACTGAAGCTTTCTTT.

The genes are TRBV27 and TRBJ1-2, with 8 positions matching TRBD1. Germline lookup yields CDR1 MNHEY and CDR2 SMNVEV (reference sequence). V trimming: 4 bases; J trimming: 5 bases; junction bases outside the gene matches: 9. The length of the CDR3 is 15 residues. For the CDR3, the DNA is TGTGCCAGCAGTTCCCTCGGACAGGGCCTTTATGGCTACACCTTC. Translation: CASSSLGQGLYGYTF.

V is TRBV6-2 or TRBV6-3 and J is TRBJ2-3, with TRBD2 identical over 16 bases. Trimming took 6 bases from V and 11 from J; bases not matched to a gene: 11. Looked up from germline, CDR1 is MNHEY and CDR2 is SVGEGT. The CDR3 extends over 16 amino acids. In DNA, the CDR3 is TGTGCCAGCAGCCGTTTCTTCGGGACTAGCGGGGGGGAGCAGTATTTT. Protein product: CASSRFFGTSGGEQYF.

The rearrangement links TRBV18 to TRBJ2-7; D uncertain. The germline gives CDR1 KGHSH, CDR2 LQKENI. V lost 2 bases and J 4 bases, leaving 9 bases between the germline ends. CDR3 length: 13 residues. The CDR3 DNA reads TGTGCCAGCTCACCAGCAGTTCCTTACGAGCAGTACTTC. It is translated as CASSPAVPYEQYF.

The V gene is TRBV7-3, the J gene TRBJ2-1; TRBD1 might be the D (5 bases). Germline lookup yields CDR1 SGHTA and CDR2 FQGTGA. Deletions cut 5 bases from V and 8 bases from J, with 7 bases between. The CDR3 has 11 residues. CDR3 nucleotides: TGTGCCAGCAGCCGCAGGGATGAGCAGTTCTTC. Translation: CASSRRDEQFF.

V and J are TRBV11-2 and TRBJ2-5, with 7 bases lining up with TRBD2. The germline CDR1 and CDR2 sequences are SGHAT and FQNNGV. The CDR3 totals 16 residues. J gave up 4 bases and V 4 bases, and 12 bases lay outside the gene matches. The CDR3: CASSSHLTSPGETQYF. In DNA form, the CDR3 reads TGTGCCAGCAGCTCACATCTGACTAGCCCGGGAGAGACCCAGTACTTC. Full variable domain (outside the CDR3, taken from reference TRBV11-2 and TRBJ2-5): EAGVAQSPRYKIIEKRQSVAFWCNPISGHATLYWYQQILGQGPKLLIQFQNNGVVDDSQLPKDRFSAERLKGVDSTLKIQPAKLEDSAVYLCASSSHLTSPGETQYFGPGTRLLVL.

The CDR3 protein is CASRRGQLNTGELFF. For the CDR3, the DNA is TGTGCCAGTAGGAGGGGACAGCTAAACACCGGGGAGCTGTTTTTT. The chain carries TRBV19 and TRBJ2-2, with 7 bases identical to TRBD1. CDR3 size: 15 residues. The germline V gene encodes CDR1 LNHDA and CDR2 SQIVND (reference sequence). V lost 6 bases to trimming and J lost 2 bases; unmatched junction nucleotides: 6.

The chain couples TRBV14 to TRBJ2-1; 7 nucleotides match TRBD1. The CDR3 is made up of 17 amino acids. Germline lookup yields CDR1 SGHDN and CDR2 FVKESK. Trimming removed 1 base from V and 0 bases from J; junction bases left unmatched: 6. CDR3 DNA sequence: TGTGCCAGCAGCCAAGCCCACCCAGGGGGCTCCTACAATGAGCAGTTCTTC. This translates into CASSQAHPGGSYNEQFF.